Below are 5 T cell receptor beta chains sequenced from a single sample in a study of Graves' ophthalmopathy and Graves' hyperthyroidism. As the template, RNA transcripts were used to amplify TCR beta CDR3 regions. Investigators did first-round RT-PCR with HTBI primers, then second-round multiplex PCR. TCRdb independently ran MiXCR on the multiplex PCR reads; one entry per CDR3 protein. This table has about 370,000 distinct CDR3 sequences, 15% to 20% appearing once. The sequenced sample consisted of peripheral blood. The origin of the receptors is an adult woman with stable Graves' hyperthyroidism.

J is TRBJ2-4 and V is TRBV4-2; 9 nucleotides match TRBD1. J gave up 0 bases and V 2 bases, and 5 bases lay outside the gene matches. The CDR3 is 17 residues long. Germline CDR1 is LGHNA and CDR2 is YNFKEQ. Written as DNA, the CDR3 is TGTGCCAGCAGCCAATGGAACAGGGGGCTAGCCAAAAACATTCAGTACTTC. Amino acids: CASSQWNRGLAKNIQYF.

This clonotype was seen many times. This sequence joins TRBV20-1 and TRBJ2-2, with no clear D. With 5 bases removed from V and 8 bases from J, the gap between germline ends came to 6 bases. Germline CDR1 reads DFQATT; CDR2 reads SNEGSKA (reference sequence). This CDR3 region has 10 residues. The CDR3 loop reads CSALRGELFF. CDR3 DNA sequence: TGCAGTGCTCTTAGGGGGGAGCTGTTTTTT.

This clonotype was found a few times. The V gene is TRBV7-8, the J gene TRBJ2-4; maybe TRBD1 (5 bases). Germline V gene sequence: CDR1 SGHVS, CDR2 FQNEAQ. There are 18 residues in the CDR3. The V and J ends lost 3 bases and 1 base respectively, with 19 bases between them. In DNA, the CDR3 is TGTGCCAGCAGCTTGGGCGAGTTGGTTGGGGCGGCCAAAAACATTCAGTACTTC. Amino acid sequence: CASSLGELVGAAKNIQYF.

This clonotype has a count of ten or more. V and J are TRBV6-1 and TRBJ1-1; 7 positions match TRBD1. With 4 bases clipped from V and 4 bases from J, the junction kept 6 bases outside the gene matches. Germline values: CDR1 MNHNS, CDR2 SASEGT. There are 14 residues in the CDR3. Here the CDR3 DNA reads TGTGCCAGCAGTGGACAGGGTATAGGCACTGAAGCTTTCTTT. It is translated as CASSGQGIGTEAFF.

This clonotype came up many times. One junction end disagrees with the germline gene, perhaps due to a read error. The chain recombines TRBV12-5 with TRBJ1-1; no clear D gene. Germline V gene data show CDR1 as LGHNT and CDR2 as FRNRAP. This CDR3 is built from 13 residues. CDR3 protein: CASGLSGITGAFF. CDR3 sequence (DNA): TGTGCTAGTGGTTTGTCGGGGATCACTGGAGCTTTCTTT.